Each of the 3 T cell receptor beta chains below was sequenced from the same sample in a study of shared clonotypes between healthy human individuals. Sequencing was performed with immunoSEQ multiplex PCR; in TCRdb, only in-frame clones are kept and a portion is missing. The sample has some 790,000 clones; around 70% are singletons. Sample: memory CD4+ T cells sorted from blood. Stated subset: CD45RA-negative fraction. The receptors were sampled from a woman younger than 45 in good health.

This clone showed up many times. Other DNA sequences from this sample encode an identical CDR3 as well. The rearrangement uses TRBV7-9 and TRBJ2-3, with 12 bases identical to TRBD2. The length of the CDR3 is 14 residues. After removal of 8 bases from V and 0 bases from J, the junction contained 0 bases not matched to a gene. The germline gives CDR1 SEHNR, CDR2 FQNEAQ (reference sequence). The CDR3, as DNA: TGTGCCAGCCTAGCGGGGGGGAGCACAGATACGCAGTATTTT. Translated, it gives CASLAGGSTDTQYF.

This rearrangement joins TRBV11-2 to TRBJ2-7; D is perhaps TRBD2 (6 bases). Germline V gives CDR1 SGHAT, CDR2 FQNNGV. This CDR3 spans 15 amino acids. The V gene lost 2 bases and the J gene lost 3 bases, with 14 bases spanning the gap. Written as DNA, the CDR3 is TGTGCCAGCAGCTTAAGGCACGCCGGGGGCTACGAGCAGTACTTC. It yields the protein CASSLRHAGGYEQYF. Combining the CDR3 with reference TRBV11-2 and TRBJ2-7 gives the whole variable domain EAGVAQSPRYKIIEKRQSVAFWCNPISGHATLYWYQQILGQGPKLLIQFQNNGVVDDSQLPKDRFSAERLKGVDSTLKIQPAKLEDSAVYLCASSLRHAGGYEQYFGPGTRLTVT.

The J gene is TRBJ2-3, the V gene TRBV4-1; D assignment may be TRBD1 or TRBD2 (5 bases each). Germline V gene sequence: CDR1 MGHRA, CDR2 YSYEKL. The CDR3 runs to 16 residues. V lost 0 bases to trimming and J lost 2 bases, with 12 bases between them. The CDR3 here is CASSQDRDGFTDTQYF. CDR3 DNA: TGCGCCAGCAGCCAAGATAGGGACGGTTTCACAGATACGCAGTATTTT.